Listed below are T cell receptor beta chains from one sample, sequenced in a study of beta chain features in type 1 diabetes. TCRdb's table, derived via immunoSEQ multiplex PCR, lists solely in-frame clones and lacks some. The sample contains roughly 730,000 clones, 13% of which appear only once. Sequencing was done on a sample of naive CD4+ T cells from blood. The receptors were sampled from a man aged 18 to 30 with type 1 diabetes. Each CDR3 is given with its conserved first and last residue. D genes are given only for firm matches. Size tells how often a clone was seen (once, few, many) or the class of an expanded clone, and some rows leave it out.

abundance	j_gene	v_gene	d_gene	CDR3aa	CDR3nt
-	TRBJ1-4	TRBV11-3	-	CASSQGTSNEKLFF	TGTGCCAGCAGCCAGGGGACGTCTAATGAAAAACTGTTTTTT
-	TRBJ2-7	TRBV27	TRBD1	CASREQGAYEQYF	TGTGCCAGCAGGGAACAGGGGGCCTACGAGCAGTACTTC
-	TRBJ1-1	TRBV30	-	CAWKAGVNTEAFF	TGTGCCTGGAAGGCGGGAGTCAACACTGAAGCTTTCTTT
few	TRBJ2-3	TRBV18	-	CASSPIGDVRTDTQYF	TGTGCCAGCTCACCAATAGGGGATGTACGGACAGATACGCAGTATTTT
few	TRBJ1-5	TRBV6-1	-	CASSDRDKVVWQPQHF	TGTGCCAGCAGTGACCGGGACAAAGTTGTTTGGCAGCCCCAGCATTTT
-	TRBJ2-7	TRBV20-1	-	CSARGPYEQYF	TGCAGTGCTAGAGGCCCGTACGAGCAGTACTTC
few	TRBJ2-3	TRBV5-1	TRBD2	CASMGLAGAVDTDTQYF	TGCGCCAGCATGGGGCTAGCGGGGGCCGTGGACACAGATACGCAGTATTTT
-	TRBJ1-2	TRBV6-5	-	CASSHGGSAWYGYTF	TGTGCCAGCAGCCACGGCGGCAGCGCCTGGTATGGCTACACCTTC
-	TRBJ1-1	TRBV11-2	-	CASSPSRSSAGAFF	TGTGCCAGCAGCCCCAGTCGGAGTTCCGCGGGAGCTTTCTTT
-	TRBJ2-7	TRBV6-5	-	CASSPPEGEQYF	TGTGCCAGCAGCCCCCCTGAGGGCGAGCAGTACTTC
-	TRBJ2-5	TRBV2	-	CASLRWGETQYF	TGTGCCAGCCTAAGGTGGGGTGAGACCCAGTACTTC
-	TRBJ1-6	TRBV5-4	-	CASSLEGVGNSPLHF	TGTGCCAGCAGCTTGGAGGGGGTAGGGAATTCACCCCTCCACTTT
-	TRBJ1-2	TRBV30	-	CAWSRRGERYGYTF	TGTGCCTGGAGCAGACGGGGTGAACGGTATGGCTACACCTTC
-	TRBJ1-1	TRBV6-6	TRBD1	CASTERTGPTEAFF	TGTGCCAGCACTGAGAGGACAGGGCCGACTGAAGCTTTCTTT
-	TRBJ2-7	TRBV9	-	CASSVRPVGTLNYEQYF	TGTGCCAGCAGCGTTCGCCCGGTGGGGACTCTGAACTACGAGCAGTACTTC
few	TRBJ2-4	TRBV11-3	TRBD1	CATRDRGQGNIQYF	TGTGCCACCAGGGACAGGGGCCAGGGAAACATTCAGTACTTC
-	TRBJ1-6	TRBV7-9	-	CASSLGDSPLHF	TGTGCCAGCAGCCTAGGGGATTCACCCCTCCACTTT
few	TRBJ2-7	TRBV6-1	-	CASSPTSYEQYF	TGTGCCAGCAGTCCCACGTCCTACGAGCAGTACTTC
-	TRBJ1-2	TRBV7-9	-	CASSLVRDEGYGYTF	TGTGCCAGCAGCTTAGTCAGGGATGAGGGCTATGGCTACACCTTC
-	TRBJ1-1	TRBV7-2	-	CASSLDFSTEAFF	TGTGCCAGCAGCTTAGACTTCTCCACTGAAGCTTTCTTT
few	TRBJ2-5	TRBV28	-	CASSPGGGLETQYF	TGTGCCAGCAGTCCCGGTGGGGGACTGGAGACCCAGTACTTC
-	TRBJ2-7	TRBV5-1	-	CASREGQEDYEQYF	TGCGCCAGCCGTGAGGGGCAGGAGGACTACGAGCAGTACTTC
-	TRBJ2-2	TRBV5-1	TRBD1	CASSSPGGLNTGELFF	TGCGCCAGCAGCTCACCAGGGGGCCTGAACACCGGGGAGCTGTTTTTT
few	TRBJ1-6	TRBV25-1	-	CASSEYENSPLHF	TGTGCCAGCAGTGAATACGAGAATTCACCCCTCCACTTT
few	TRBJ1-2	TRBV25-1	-	CASTQGNYGYTF	TGTGCCAGCACTCAGGGGAACTATGGCTACACCTTC
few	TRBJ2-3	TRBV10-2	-	CATREFGTQYF	TGCGCCACCCGGGAGTTCGGTACGCAGTATTTT
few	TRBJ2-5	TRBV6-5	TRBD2	CASSLAGLETQYF	TGTGCCAGCAGTTTAGCGGGGTTGGAGACCCAGTACTTC
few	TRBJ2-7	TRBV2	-	CASSDRASYEQYF	TGTGCCAGCAGTGACAGGGCCTCCTACGAGCAGTACTTC
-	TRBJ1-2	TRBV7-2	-	CASRQTGPFNYGYTF	TGTGCCAGCCGCCAGACAGGACCGTTCAACTATGGCTACACCTTC
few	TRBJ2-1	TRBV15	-	CATSRGEGQGYNEQFF	TGTGCCACCAGCAGAGGTGAGGGGCAAGGGTACAATGAGCAGTTCTTC
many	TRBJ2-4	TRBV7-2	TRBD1	CASRSDRVSPAHF	TGTGCCAGCAGATCGGACAGGGTTTCTCCCGCCCACTTC
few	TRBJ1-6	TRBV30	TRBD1	CAYAFGTGIYSPLHF	TGTGCCTACGCATTCGGGACAGGGATTTACTCACCCCTCCACTTT
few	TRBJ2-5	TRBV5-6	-	CASSQRETQYF	TGTGCCAGCAGCCAACGGGAGACCCAGTACTTC
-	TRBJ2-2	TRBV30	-	CAWKGPGTGELFF	TGTGCCTGGAAAGGGCCGGGCACCGGGGAGCTGTTTTTT
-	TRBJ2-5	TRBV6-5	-	CASRGQIQETQYF	TGTGCCAGCAGAGGACAGATACAAGAGACCCAGTACTTC
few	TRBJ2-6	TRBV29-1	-	CSVDISGANVLTF	TGCAGCGTGGATATTTCTGGGGCCAACGTCCTGACTTTC
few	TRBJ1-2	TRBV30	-	CAWRPLGTGYGYTF	TGTGCCTGGAGGCCCCTCGGGACCGGTTATGGCTACACCTTC
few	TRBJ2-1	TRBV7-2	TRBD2	CASSLAGGVNEQFF	TGTGCCAGCAGCTTAGCGGGGGGGGTGAATGAGCAGTTCTTC
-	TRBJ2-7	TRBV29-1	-	CSVEGQGTYEQYF	TGCAGCGTTGAAGGGCAGGGAACCTACGAGCAGTACTTC
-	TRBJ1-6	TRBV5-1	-	CASSLAPGRSNSPLHF	TGCGCCAGCAGCTTGGCTCCGGGACGGAGTAATTCACCCCTCCACTTT
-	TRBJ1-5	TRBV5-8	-	CASPPGANQPQHF	TGTGCCAGCCCCCCGGGGGCTAATCAGCCCCAGCATTTT
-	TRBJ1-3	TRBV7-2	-	CASSFGHGNTIYF	TGTGCCAGCAGCTTTGGTCATGGAAACACCATATATTTT
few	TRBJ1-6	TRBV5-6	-	CASSATHRTDDSPLHF	TGTGCCAGCAGCGCAACCCACCGGACGGACGATTCACCCCTCCACTTT
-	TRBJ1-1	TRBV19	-	CASSMTANTEAFF	TGTGCCAGTAGTATGACGGCCAACACTGAAGCTTTCTTT
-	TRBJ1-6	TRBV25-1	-	CASSEGFSPLHF	TGTGCCAGCAGTGAGGGGTTTTCACCCCTCCACTTT
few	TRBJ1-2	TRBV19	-	CASNKYSNYGYTF	TGTGCCAGTAACAAGTACTCTAACTATGGCTACACCTTC
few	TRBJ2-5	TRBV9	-	CASSVEVDQETQYF	TGTGCCAGCAGCGTAGAGGTAGACCAAGAGACCCAGTACTTC
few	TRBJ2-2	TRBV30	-	CAWSTGSWSGELFF	TGTGCCTGGAGTACTGGGTCATGGTCCGGGGAGCTGTTTTTT
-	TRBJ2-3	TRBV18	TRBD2	CASSRSGTRNRDTQYF	TGTGCCAGCTCACGTTCAGGGACTAGAAACAGAGATACGCAGTATTTT
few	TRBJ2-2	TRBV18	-	CASSPNEDTGELFF	TGTGCCAGCTCACCTAACGAAGACACCGGGGAGCTGTTTTTT